The 2 T cell receptor beta chains below come from one sample, sequenced in a study of T cells after yellow fever vaccination. TCRdb reprocessed the 5' RACE reads via MiXCR and lists one record per CDR3 protein. The profile covers roughly 340,000 distinct CDR3 sequences, with roughly 4% appearing a single time and 24% taken by the ten largest. The starting material was PBMCs, obtained 5 days after the yellow fever booster vaccination. These receptors all come from a man aged 18 to 29 who received the YFV17D yellow fever vaccine.

The table lists this clonotype with many counts. The chain combines TRBV6-5 with TRBJ1-2, with 9 bases identical to TRBD1. The CDR3 totals 15 residues. The V gene end was trimmed by 6 bases and the J gene end by 1 base; junction bases not matched to a gene: 6. Germline CDR1 MNHEY, CDR2 SVGAGI. The CDR3, as DNA: TGTGCCAGCAGCTGGACAGGGGCTATTAACTATGGCTACACCTTC. Residues: CASSWTGAINYGYTF.

There are a few counts of this clonotype. The rearrangement links TRBV4-3 to TRBJ2-7; a possible D gene is TRBD1 (5 bases). This CDR3 has 14 residues. Germline V gene data show CDR1 as LGHNA and CDR2 as YSLEER. Trimming cost V 0 bases and J 1 base, with 7 bases left between them. CDR3: CASSQDPGSYEQYF. The CDR3 DNA reads as TGCGCCAGCAGCCAAGACCCAGGGTCCTACGAGCAGTACTTC.